The 26 T cell receptor beta chains below were found in one sample sequenced in a study of control samples from healthy donors and cancer patients. TCRdb's copy holds only in-frame clones and misses some; the assay was immunoSEQ multiplex PCR. The sample has about 130,000 clones, nearly 90% seen once; the top ten hold 3.2%. Material for sequencing was blood. Receptors originate from a man aged 45 to 65 in good health.

A few counts support this clone. Germline is not matched at one junction end, which may reflect a read error. The chain recombines TRBV7-7 with TRBJ2-5, with 12 bases matching TRBD2. This CDR3 spans 14 amino acids. Germline-derived CDR1 and CDR2 are SSHAT and FNYEAQ (reference sequence). CDR3 amino acids: CASSQGLAGETQYF. DNA for the CDR3: TGTGCTAGCAGCCAAGGACTAGCGGGGGAGACCCAGTACTTC.

The chain links TRBV28 to TRBJ1-3; D is unresolved. V dropped 0 bases and J dropped 2 bases, with 20 bases sitting between them. This CDR3 spans 19 amino acids. CDR1 MDHEN and CDR2 SYDVKM come from the germline V gene. CDR3 sequence (DNA): TGTGCCAGCAGTTTATGGTGGGCAGACACGCCGCGGGCTGGAAACACCATATATTTT. Protein product: CASSLWWADTPRAGNTIYF.

V is TRBV27 and J is TRBJ2-2, with D perhaps TRBD1 or TRBD2 (6 bases each). CDR1 is MNHEY, CDR2 SMNVEV, per germline (reference sequence). V lost 6 bases to trimming and J lost 5 bases, with 22 bases between them. CDR3 length: 17 residues. CDR3 sequence reads: CASRGRVVVGGTGELFF. CDR3 coding DNA: TGTGCCAGCAGGGGTAGGGTCGTTGTAGGGGGGACCGGGGAGCTGTTTTTT.

The genes are TRBV5-5 and TRBJ1-3, with D possibly being TRBD1 (5 bases). This CDR3 spans 18 amino acids. Trimming removed 1 base from V and 2 bases from J, with 19 bases in between. Germline V gene data show CDR1 as SGHKS and CDR2 as YYEKEE (reference sequence). CDR3 bases: TGTGCCAGCAGCTTGAAGGTTGCGGGTTTGGGGCCTGGAAACACCATATATTTT. It codes for CASSLKVAGLGPGNTIYF.

V is TRBV2 and J is TRBJ2-7; 8 bases fit TRBD1. This CDR3 is 14 amino acids long. Germline CDR1 reads SNHLY; CDR2 reads FYNNEI. Trimming took 6 bases from V and 2 from J; bases not matched to a gene: 6. CDR3 DNA: TGTGCCAGCAGCGCCCTGGGACAGGCCTACGAGCAGTACTTC. It codes for CASSALGQAYEQYF.

Note on this clone: The sample holds other DNA sequences that translate to the same CDR3. The chain recombines TRBV5-1 with TRBJ2-2; weak D call: TRBD2 (5 bases). CDR1 SGHRS and CDR2 YFSETQ come from the germline V gene. The CDR3 has 13 amino acids. V shed 4 bases and J shed 3 bases, with 7 bases lying between them. The CDR3: CASSRGDTGELFF. CDR3 sequence (DNA): TGCGCCAGCAGCCGGGGAGACACCGGGGAGCTGTTTTTT.

The V and J genes are TRBV5-4 and TRBJ1-1; no reliable D call. The CDR3 sequence is 14 residues long. Trimming took off 2 bases at V and 0 bases at J, with 8 bases between the two ends. Germline V lookup: CDR1 SGHNT, CDR2 YYREEE (reference sequence). Here the CDR3 reads CASSLGQMNTEAFF. CDR3 coding DNA: TGTGCCAGCAGCTTAGGGCAGATGAACACTGAAGCTTTCTTT.

The genes are TRBV5-6 and TRBJ2-7; a weak D match, TRBD1 (6 bases). Germline assignment: CDR1 SGHDT and CDR2 YYEEEE. The CDR3 length is 12 residues. The V gene lost 3 bases and the J gene lost 6 bases, with 10 bases spanning the gap. As DNA, the CDR3 is TGTGCCAGCAGCTCCGGACAGAGCGAGCAGTACTTC. This encodes CASSSGQSEQYF.

V usage is TRBV2 and J usage is TRBJ2-1; 9 positions agree with TRBD2. Germline loops: CDR1 SNHLY, CDR2 FYNNEI. The trim removed 7 bases at V and 6 bases at J, leaving 10 bases unmatched. This CDR3 region has 15 residues. The DNA for the CDR3 is TGTGCCAGCAATCGTTTGGCGGGGGGGTTCAATGAGCAGTTCTTC. This codes for CASNRLAGGFNEQFF.

This clone occurred a few times. This chain's CDR3 is CASSLATGQGETQYF. CDR3 in DNA: TGTGCCAGCAGCTTAGCGACGGGACAGGGGGAGACCCAGTACTTC. This rearrangement joins TRBV7-9 to TRBJ2-5; 10 bases are a match to TRBD1. V lost 0 bases to trimming and J lost 5 bases; unmatched junction nucleotides: 3. The CDR3 has 15 amino acids. CDR1 is SEHNR and CDR2 is FQNEAQ in the germline V gene (reference sequence).

V is TRBV30 and J is TRBJ1-1, with D perhaps matching TRBD1 (5 bases). The CDR3 contains 12 residues. The germline V gene encodes CDR1 GTSNPN and CDR2 SVGIG (reference sequence). V gave up 0 bases and J gave up 10 bases, with 12 bases separating them. CDR3 nucleotide sequence: TGTGCCTGGAGTGTAAACCGGGGGACAGCTTTCTTT. Translating it yields CAWSVNRGTAFF.

This clone has just one count. The gene calls are TRBV10-1 and TRBJ1-1, with D perhaps TRBD1 (6 bases). V lost 0 bases and J 1 base, leaving 12 bases between the germline ends. Germline loops: CDR1 WNHNN, CDR2 SYGVQD (reference sequence). The CDR3 sequence is 16 residues long. The CDR3 nucleotides are TGCGCCAGCAGTGAGTCGAGGGGGGGAAAGAACACTGAAGCTTTCTTT. Encoded protein: CASSESRGGKNTEAFF.

The CDR3 DNA follows: TGTGCCTGGACAGGGGGAGGCGATCAGCCCCAGCATTTT. It yields the protein CAWTGGGDQPQHF. V gene TRBV30 combines with J gene TRBJ1-5; 7 nucleotides line up with TRBD1. The V gene end was trimmed by 4 bases and the J gene end by 5 bases; junction bases not matched to a gene: 5. The germline CDR1 and CDR2 sequences are GTSNPN and SVGIG (reference sequence). This CDR3 has 13 residues.

This sequence joins TRBV5-1 and TRBJ2-5, with D perhaps matching TRBD1 (6 bases). The length of the CDR3 is 14 residues. CDR1 and CDR2 from the germline V gene are SGHRS and YFSETQ. V lost 4 bases, J lost 3 bases, and 13 bases lay in between. CDR3 DNA sequence: TGCGCCAGCAGCCTCGGACAGACTAAAGAGACCCAGTACTTC. This gives the protein CASSLGQTKETQYF.

This chain joins TRBV19 and TRBJ1-5; D call uncertain. CDR3 size: 12 residues. Trimming took 3 bases from V and 9 from J, leaving 9 bases between them. CDR1 and CDR2 from the germline V gene are LNHDA and SQIVND (reference sequence). The CDR3 loop reads CASSMNLPPQHF. CDR3 DNA: TGTGCCAGTAGTATGAACCTCCCGCCCCAGCATTTT.

In the case of this clone: The same CDR3 is also encoded by other DNA sequences in this sample. V and J are TRBV9 and TRBJ2-7; D might be TRBD1 (6 bases). The V gene's germline CDR1 is SGDLS and CDR2 YYNGEE. V was trimmed by 4 bases and J by 7 bases, leaving 15 bases between them. This CDR3 region has 13 residues. The CDR3: CASSPPPGVEQYF. The CDR3 DNA sequence: TGTGCCAGCAGCCCACCTCCAGGGGTAGAGCAGTACTTC.

The chain has TRBV10-3 and TRBJ2-3; TRBD2 is a possible D gene (7 bases). V lost 11 bases and J lost 4, with 16 bases in between. The CDR3 has 13 amino acids. CDR1 is ENHRY, CDR2 SYGVKD, per germline. The CDR3 reads CAAQSGGPDTQYF. Written as DNA, the CDR3 is TGTGCCGCCCAATCCGGGGGGCCAGATACGCAGTATTTT.

This chain joins TRBV6-5 and TRBJ2-1; TRBD1 agrees at 9 bases. The V gene's germline CDR1 is MNHEY and CDR2 SVGAGI. V was clipped by 6 bases and J by 6 bases; unmatched bases: 3. The CDR3 extends over 13 amino acids. Here the CDR3 DNA reads TGTGCCAGCAGGACAGGGGGAGGCAATGAGCAGTTCTTC. The encoded protein is CASRTGGGNEQFF.

The chain carries TRBV29-1 and TRBJ1-3; TRBD1 matches 8 bases. Germline values: CDR1 SQVTM, CDR2 ANQGSEA. The CDR3 consists of 14 residues. V gave up 6 bases and J gave up 5 bases; unmatched junction bases: 9. This chain's CDR3 is CSVATGDLRNTIYF. CDR3 nucleotide sequence: TGCAGCGTGGCGACAGGGGATTTGCGAAACACCATATATTTT.

The rearrangement joins TRBV28 to TRBJ2-4; tentatively, D is TRBD2 (6 bases). CDR3 size: 18 residues. V lost 7 bases and J 1 base, leaving 23 bases between the germline ends. The V gene's germline CDR1 is MDHEN and CDR2 SYDVKM. CDR3 region: CASNQHSGHGGAKNIQYF. CDR3 nucleotide sequence: TGTGCCAGCAACCAACATTCCGGACACGGAGGGGCCAAAAACATTCAGTACTTC.

The chain carries TRBV12-3 or TRBV12-4 and TRBJ1-2; D ambiguous. V shed 3 bases and J shed 4 bases, with 9 bases lying between them. This CDR3 comprises 13 residues. CDR3 bases: TGTGCCAGCAGTTTCACCCCCGGCTATGGCTACACCTTC. It yields the protein CASSFTPGYGYTF.

There are a few counts of this clone. The chain employs TRBV18 and TRBJ2-6, with TRBD1 as a possible D gene (6 bases). The CDR3 spans 18 residues. Trimming shortened V by 3 bases and J by 3 bases, and 18 bases separated the two germline ends. From germline, CDR1 is KGHSH and CDR2 LQKENI. CDR3 bases: TGTGCCAGCTCACCGGGGGCAGGGGCGCAGGTTGGGGCCAACGTCCTGACTTTC. It encodes CASSPGAGAQVGANVLTF.

Of note for this clone: An end of the junction does not agree with germline; a read error may underlie this. This chain links TRBV7-7 with TRBJ2-7, with D perhaps TRBD1 (6 bases). Germline CDR1 reads SSHAT; CDR2 reads FNYEAQ (reference sequence). The CDR3 consists of 14 residues. CDR3 sequence reads: CASSPQGFSYEQYF. DNA of the CDR3: TGTGCTAGCAGCCCACAGGGTTTCTCCTACGAGCAGTACTTC. The full variable domain, in which reference TRBV7-7 and TRBJ2-7 provide the parts outside the CDR3, is GAGVSQSPRYKVTKRGQDVTLRCDPISSHATLYWYQQALGQGPEFLTYFNYEAQPDKSGLPSDRFSAERPEGSISTLTIQRTEQRDSAMYRCASSPQGFSYEQYFGPGTRLTVT.

This chain links TRBV5-1 with TRBJ1-2; unclear D gene. CDR1 and CDR2 from the germline V gene are SGHRS and YFSETQ. The CDR3 is 13 residues long. The V gene lost 6 bases and the J gene lost 8 bases, with 17 bases spanning the gap. CDR3 protein: CASNSPPEDGYTF. The CDR3 DNA reads TGCGCCAGCAATTCCCCCCCGGAGGACGGCTACACCTTC.

A single count supports this clone. The chain links TRBV5-5 to TRBJ1-4; D remains ambiguous. V lost 4 bases and J lost 7, with 20 bases in between. Germline V CDR1 and CDR2: SGHKS, YYEKEE (reference sequence). The CDR3 consists of 16 residues. CDR3 in amino acids: CASSQLPGSVGEKLFF. In DNA, the CDR3 is TGTGCCAGCAGCCAATTGCCGGGTTCCGTAGGTGAAAAACTGTTTTTT.

The J gene is TRBJ1-5, the V gene TRBV5-1; D unclear. The length of the CDR3 is 14 residues. In germline, CDR1 is SGHRS, CDR2 YFSETQ. Trimming took off 0 bases at V and 3 bases at J, with 7 bases between the two ends. This CDR3 reads CASSLGSYNQPQHF. CDR3 DNA: TGCGCCAGCAGCTTGGGGAGCTACAATCAGCCCCAGCATTTT. Combining the CDR3 with reference TRBV5-1 and TRBJ1-5 gives the whole variable domain KAGVTQTPRYLIKTRGQQVTLSCSPISGHRSVSWYQQTPGQGLQFLFEYFSETQRNKGNFPGRFSGRQFSNSRSEMNVSTLELGDSALYLCASSLGSYNQPQHFGDGTRLSIL.